A single TCR beta chain is shown here with its context. The source of the sample is a study of cytomegalovirus exposure and HLA in healthy donors. Sequencing was performed with immunoSEQ multiplex PCR; in TCRdb, only in-frame clones are kept and a portion is missing. The sample includes 150,000 to 200,000 clones, about 81% seen only once; the top ten take 0.95% to 1.5%. This sequence originates from a woman aged 30 to 39 in good health and CMV-seronegative. The sequencing input was PBMCs.

The CDR3 coding sequence is TGTGCCAGCAGCGTAGAGGGGAGGGTGGGGGCCATCACCGGGGAGCTGTTTTTT. Translated, it gives CASSVEGRVGAITGELFF. This chain links TRBV9 with TRBJ2-2, with D perhaps matching TRBD2 (7 bases). The CDR3 runs 18 residues. Germline CDR1 is SGDLS and CDR2 is YYNGEE. Trimming pared 0 bases from V and 4 bases from J, leaving 19 bases between.